The 29 T cell receptor beta chains presented below share a single source sample, sequenced in a study of T cells after yellow fever vaccination. Via MiXCR, TCRdb re-called the 5' RACE reads, giving one row per CDR3 protein. The data show some 390,000 distinct CDR3 sequences, 15% to 20% seen once. The input for sequencing was PBMCs, taken before the yellow fever booster vaccination. The receptors stem from a man between 18 and 35 years old who received the YFV17D yellow fever vaccine.

The rearrangement links TRBV5-5 to TRBJ2-7; D possibly uses TRBD1 or TRBD2 (5 bases each). The CDR3 covers 18 residues. V shed 3 bases and J shed 7 bases, with 29 bases lying between them. Looked up from germline, CDR1 is SGHKS and CDR2 is YYEKEE (reference sequence). For the CDR3, the DNA is TGTGCCAGCAGCTCCGGCCGAAGGTTGGGGGTTGCCTGGGTGGAGCAGTACTTC. Its protein is CASSSGRRLGVAWVEQYF.

This clonotype was seen a handful of times. The V call is TRBV7-9, the J call TRBJ1-4, with a weak D call TRBD1 (5 bases). Looked up from germline, CDR1 is SEHNR and CDR2 is FQNEAQ (reference sequence). The V gene lost 4 bases and the J gene lost 8 bases, with 11 bases spanning the gap. This CDR3 comprises 13 residues. The CDR3 DNA is TGTGCCAGCAGCTCAGGGAACGGGGAAAAACTGTTTTTT. It is translated as CASSSGNGEKLFF.

J is TRBJ2-3 and V is TRBV18; the D gene is possibly TRBD1 (5 bases). Trimming removed 2 bases from V and 0 bases from J, with 9 bases in between. The CDR3 runs 15 residues. CDR1 and CDR2 from the germline V gene are KGHSH and LQKENI. The CDR3: CASSPKGISTDTQYF. Here the CDR3 DNA reads TGTGCCAGCTCACCAAAGGGGATTAGCACAGATACGCAGTATTTT.

The chain combines TRBV7-2 with TRBJ1-1, with D possibly being TRBD1 (5 bases). Germline CDR1 and CDR2: SGHTA and FQGNSA. This CDR3 region has 16 residues. V gave up 5 bases and J gave up 2 bases, with 18 bases separating them. In DNA form, the CDR3 reads TGTGCCAGCAGCCCCTGGGTTGGACAACTCAACACTGAAGCTTTCTTT. Translation: CASSPWVGQLNTEAFF.

At least ten counts were recorded for this clonotype. The chain links TRBV5-5 to TRBJ2-5; D may be TRBD2 (5 bases). The CDR3 extends over 14 amino acids. Germline CDR1 is SGHKS and CDR2 is YYEKEE (reference sequence). The germline V and J ends were trimmed by 2 bases and 2 bases, with 10 bases remaining between them. This CDR3 reads CASSLAVLQETQYF. DNA of the CDR3: TGTGCCAGCAGCTTAGCGGTTCTTCAAGAGACCCAGTACTTC.

This chain uses TRBV12-3 or TRBV12-4 with TRBJ2-1; the match to TRBD1 covers 9 bases. Trimming took 6 bases from V and 8 from J; bases not matched to a gene: 5. The CDR3 runs to 13 residues. The DNA for the CDR3 is TGTGCCAGCAGCGGGACAGGGTTTGATGAGCAGTTCTTC. Translation gives CASSGTGFDEQFF.

This chain uses TRBV7-9 with TRBJ2-7; TRBD1 aligns across 8 bases. V lost 1 base, J lost 1 base, and 3 bases stayed unmatched. Per germline, CDR1 SEHNR and CDR2 FQNEAQ (reference sequence). The CDR3 is 15 amino acids. DNA for the CDR3: TGTGCCAGCAGCTTAGGACAGGGGCCTTCCTACGAGCAGTACGTC. Its protein is CASSLGQGPSYEQYV.

This chain uses TRBV20-1 with TRBJ1-1; 8 positions agree with TRBD1. The CDR3 is made up of 14 amino acids. The junction had 2 bases not matched to a gene; V was cut back by 1 base and J by 1 base. Germline lookup yields CDR1 DFQATT and CDR2 SNEGSKA (reference sequence). CDR3 in amino acids: CSARVGTGNTEAFF. The DNA of the CDR3 is TGCAGTGCTAGAGTGGGGACAGGGAACACTGAAGCTTTCTTT.

This clonotype has more than one count but fewer than ten. This chain connects TRBV12-3 or TRBV12-4 to TRBJ1-2; no firm D call. V was pared by 1 base and J by 5 bases, with 11 bases between. This CDR3 comprises 14 residues. For the CDR3, the DNA is TGTGCCAGCAGTTTAGGGCGTCGGGGATATGGCTACACCTTC. It is translated as CASSLGRRGYGYTF.

This clonotype turned up a few times. The V gene is TRBV7-9, the J gene TRBJ2-3; D is possibly TRBD1 or TRBD2 (5 bases each). V gave up 0 bases and J gave up 4 bases, with 11 bases separating them. The CDR3 covers 15 residues. The germline V gene encodes CDR1 SEHNR and CDR2 FQNEAQ (reference sequence). CDR3 loop: CASSLAPGTADTQYF. For the CDR3, the DNA is TGTGCCAGCAGCTTAGCCCCGGGGACGGCAGATACGCAGTATTTT.

This clonotype has more than one count but fewer than ten. The V and J genes are TRBV15 and TRBJ2-1; 7 nucleotides align to TRBD2. CDR3 size: 15 residues. The germline V gene encodes CDR1 LNHNV and CDR2 YYDKDF (reference sequence). With 5 bases clipped from V and 6 bases from J, the junction kept 10 bases outside the gene matches. CDR3: CATSSRGTESNEQFF. The CDR3 DNA reads TGTGCCACCAGCTCGCGGGGGACCGAAAGCAATGAGCAGTTCTTC.

The chain carries TRBV12-3 or TRBV12-4 and TRBJ2-2, with 7 positions matching TRBD1. The CDR3 loop spans 16 amino acids. The V segment lost 2 bases and the J segment 7 bases; nucleotides outside the gene matches: 10. CDR3 protein: CASSLLARGFNGELFF. The DNA for the CDR3 is TGTGCCAGCAGTTTACTAGCCAGGGGGTTTAACGGGGAGCTGTTTTTT.

This clonotype was seen at least ten times. The chain links TRBV18 to TRBJ2-5; D unresolved. In germline, CDR1 is KGHSH, CDR2 LQKENI. The CDR3 runs to 15 residues. V was shortened by 6 bases and J by 7 bases, with 21 bases between the two germline ends. CDR3 sequence: CASSLDPGRTGTQYF. As DNA, the CDR3 is TGTGCCAGCTCCCTAGACCCGGGCCGTACCGGGACCCAGTACTTC. The complete variable domain, with remaining parts taken from reference TRBV18 and TRBJ2-5, reads NAGVMQNPRHLVRRRGQEARLRCSPMKGHSHVYWYRQLPEEGLKFMVYLQKENIIDESGMPKERFSAEFPKEGPSILRIQQVVRGDSAAYFCASSLDPGRTGTQYFGPGTRLLVL.

Only a few counts were recorded for this clonotype. The V gene is TRBV29-1, the J gene TRBJ1-2; 7 nucleotides agree with TRBD1. The length of the CDR3 is 17 residues. The trim removed 0 bases at V and 1 base at J, leaving 11 bases unmatched. Germline V CDR1 and CDR2: SQVTM, ANQGSEA. As DNA, the CDR3 is TGCAGCGTTGAAGATACCGGGACAGCAAAGCTTAACTATGGCTACACCTTC. It encodes CSVEDTGTAKLNYGYTF. Supplemented by reference TRBV29-1 and TRBJ1-2, the full variable domain reads SAVISQKPSRDICQRGTSLTIQCQVDSQVTMMFWYRQQPGQSLTLIATANQGSEATYESGFVIDKFPISRPNLTFSTLTVSNMSPEDSSIYLCSVEDTGTAKLNYGYTFGSGTRLTVV.

The rearrangement uses TRBV7-9 and TRBJ1-3; D gene unclear. V was shortened by 3 bases and J by 0 bases, with 6 bases between the two germline ends. The germline gives CDR1 SEHNR, CDR2 FQNEAQ (reference sequence). The CDR3 has 14 residues. CDR3 sequence (DNA): TGTGCCAGCAGCTTTGAGAGCTCTGGAAACACCATATATTTT. This translates into CASSFESSGNTIYF.

This chain links TRBV27 with TRBJ1-5; no definite D call. CDR1 is MNHEY and CDR2 is SMNVEV in the germline V gene (reference sequence). Trimming pared 3 bases from V and 2 bases from J, leaving 14 bases between. The CDR3 is 16 residues long. The CDR3 region is CASSLLGASRNQPQHF. In DNA, the CDR3 is TGTGCCAGCAGTTTGCTTGGCGCTTCGCGCAATCAGCCCCAGCATTTT.

This clonotype has a single count. The V and J genes are TRBV6-5 and TRBJ1-2, with a weak D call TRBD1 (5 bases). The CDR3 is 17 amino acids. V lost 0 bases and J lost 1, with 15 bases in between. CDR1 MNHEY and CDR2 SVGAGI come from the germline V gene. The CDR3 DNA reads TGTGCCAGCAGTTACTCCGTACCGGGACGGATTAACTATGGCTACACCTTC. Residues: CASSYSVPGRINYGYTF.

This clonotype was detected a few times. The chain recombines TRBV7-6 with TRBJ2-3; the D is unclear. The CDR3 contains 15 residues. Trimming removed 1 base from V and 0 bases from J, with 8 bases in between. Germline CDR1 SGHVS, CDR2 FNYEAQ. The CDR3 nucleotides read TGTGCCAGCAGCTTAGAGCCAGGAAGCACAGATACGCAGTATTTT. The encoded protein is CASSLEPGSTDTQYF.

This clonotype was observed a few times. The V call is TRBV5-1, the J call TRBJ2-5; 8 bases match TRBD1. The CDR3 is made up of 12 amino acids. The V gene's germline CDR1 is SGHRS and CDR2 YFSETQ. The V segment lost 5 bases and the J segment 5 bases; nucleotides outside the gene matches: 2. CDR3 DNA: TGCGCCAGCAGGGACAGGGCCGAGACCCAGTACTTC. Its protein product is CASRDRAETQYF.

V is TRBV3-1 and J is TRBJ2-5; D is unclear. Germline CDR1 is LGHDT and CDR2 is YNNKEL (reference sequence). This CDR3 has 12 amino acids. The ends were cut back, 6 bases at V and 7 bases at J, with 12 bases in the middle. For the CDR3, the DNA is TGTGCCAGCAGAGAACCCCTTGGGACCCAGTACTTC. It specifies CASREPLGTQYF.

The chain recombines TRBV4-2 with TRBJ2-7; perhaps TRBD1 as D (7 bases). Germline V gene sequence: CDR1 LGHNA, CDR2 YNFKEQ. Between the trimmed V and J ends, which lost 2 bases and 3 bases, there was a span of 14 bases. The CDR3 consists of 15 residues. The CDR3 DNA is TGTGCCAGCAGCCAACCGACAGGGACTCTCTACGAGCAGTACTTC. Protein sequence: CASSQPTGTLYEQYF.

This clonotype was seen a few times. This sequence joins TRBV20-1 and TRBJ2-7; D gene unclear. The CDR3 is 13 residues long. Germline V lookup: CDR1 DFQATT, CDR2 SNEGSKA (reference sequence). With 6 bases removed from V and 0 bases from J, the gap between germline ends came to 12 bases. Written as DNA, the CDR3 is TGCAGTGCGCCCCACAGCGACTCCTACGAGCAGTACGTC. Translating it yields CSAPHSDSYEQYV.

V gene TRBV4-2 combines with J gene TRBJ1-6; 12 nucleotides agree with TRBD1. The germline CDR1 and CDR2 sequences are LGHNA and YNFKEQ. CDR3 length: 15 residues. J lost 11 bases, V lost 5 bases, and 7 bases had no gene match. CDR3 in amino acids: CASSGTGTGGPPLHF. The CDR3 region has the DNA TGTGCCAGCAGCGGAACCGGGACAGGGGGCCCACCCCTCCACTTT.

This sequence joins TRBV10-3 and TRBJ2-2; 10 positions agree with TRBD1. The CDR3 is 15 amino acids. Germline CDR1 ENHRY, CDR2 SYGVKD. V lost 6 bases to trimming and J lost 4 bases; unmatched junction nucleotides: 5. The CDR3 DNA reads TGTGCCATCAGACCGGGACAGGGGACCACCGGGGAGCTGTTTTTT. This translates into CAIRPGQGTTGELFF.

The V call is TRBV11-2, the J call TRBJ2-5; 8 nucleotides line up with TRBD2. The CDR3 is 15 residues long. Losses at the gene ends were 2 bases for V and 5 bases for J; bases not matched to a gene: 7. The germline V gene encodes CDR1 SGHAT and CDR2 FQNNGV. CDR3 residues: CASSLRRAGAETQYF. The CDR3 DNA is TGTGCCAGCAGCTTACGCCGAGCGGGGGCGGAGACCCAGTACTTC.

The chain has TRBV5-4 and TRBJ2-7, with no clear D. The germline V gene has CDR1 SGHNT and CDR2 YYREEE (reference sequence). The CDR3 totals 13 residues. The germline V and J ends were trimmed by 0 bases and 7 bases, with 11 bases remaining between them. The CDR3 here is CASSLGSSWEQYF. The CDR3, as DNA: TGTGCCAGCAGCTTGGGCAGCTCGTGGGAGCAGTACTTC.

This sequence joins TRBV12-3 or TRBV12-4 and TRBJ2-4; D assignment may be TRBD1 or TRBD2 (5 bases each). V lost 1 base and J 0 bases, leaving 13 bases between the germline ends. CDR3 length: 17 amino acids. CDR3 loop: CASSLGQGELAKNIQYF. The CDR3, as DNA: TGTGCCAGCAGTTTAGGCCAGGGAGAACTAGCCAAAAACATTCAGTACTTC.

This rearrangement joins TRBV4-1 to TRBJ2-5; D unclear. Looked up from germline, CDR1 is MGHRA and CDR2 is YSYEKL. The CDR3 is 17 residues long. V was clipped by 4 bases and J by 5 bases, with 23 bases between them. The CDR3 is CASSLTESTEFSETQYF. DNA for the CDR3: TGCGCCAGCAGCCTCACGGAGAGCACAGAGTTTTCGGAGACCCAGTACTTC.

This clonotype was recorded many times. This chain uses TRBV15 with TRBJ2-7, with unresolved D. The CDR3 sequence is 16 residues long. Germline-derived CDR1 and CDR2 are LNHNV and YYDKDF (reference sequence). V was clipped by 1 base and J by 4 bases, with 17 bases between them. CDR3 DNA: TGTGCCACCAGCAGAGTAGGTTGGGGATCTCGGTACGAGCAGTACTTC. This translates into CATSRVGWGSRYEQYF.